This entry lists 28 T cell receptor beta chains sequenced from one sample in a study of T cells in Graves' hyperthyroidism and ophthalmopathy. Researchers amplified the TCR beta CDR3 regions from RNA transcripts. The HTBI set primed first-round TCR CDR3 RT-PCR. A single record per CDR3 protein comes from TCRdb applying MiXCR to the multiplex PCR reads. The sample carries approximately 630,000 distinct CDR3 sequences, 16% recorded once. The sample was blood. All receptors derive from a woman in her twenties or thirties with Graves' hyperthyroidism.

This clonotype was seen at least ten times. The chain couples TRBV12-3 or TRBV12-4 to TRBJ2-7; 9 bases match TRBD1. The CDR3 is 14 residues long. Germline trimming cut 6 bases from V and 5 bases from J; bases unmatched to any gene: 8. Written as DNA, the CDR3 is TGTGCCAGCAGCCTAGGTGGACAGGGGAACGAGCAGTACTTC. Its translation is CASSLGGQGNEQYF.

Concerning this clonotype itself: One end of the junction varies from germline; a read error may be responsible. V and J are TRBV13 and TRBJ2-7; 7 bases are a match to TRBD1. This CDR3 contains 14 residues. CDR1 and CDR2 from the germline V gene are PRHDT and FYEKMQ (reference sequence). The CDR3 sequence is CASSQRTGTYVQYF. The CDR3 coding sequence is TGTGCCAGCAGCCAGAGGACAGGCACCTACGTGCAGTACTTC.

This sequence joins TRBV5-5 and TRBJ2-3; D is perhaps TRBD2 (5 bases). The V and J ends lost 2 bases and 0 bases respectively, with 16 bases between them. This CDR3 spans 17 amino acids. Germline V gives CDR1 SGHKS, CDR2 YYEKEE (reference sequence). CDR3 sequence (DNA): TGTGCCAGCAGCTTCCGAGACCCGGAGGCTAGCACAGATACGCAGTATTTT. It yields the protein CASSFRDPEASTDTQYF.

This clonotype was detected ten times or more. Here the CDR3 reads CASSYFGQTGDEQYF. The CDR3 DNA reads TGTGCCAGCAGTTACTTTGGACAGACGGGAGACGAGCAGTACTTC. The V gene is TRBV6-2 or TRBV6-3, the J gene TRBJ2-7; either TRBD1 or TRBD2 may fit D (6 bases each). Germline values: CDR1 MNHEY, CDR2 SVGEGT. CDR3 length equals 15 residues. V lost 1 base and J lost 5, with 15 bases in between.

This chain joins TRBV20-1 and TRBJ2-2; 7 bases are a match to TRBD2. Germline V lookup: CDR1 DFQATT, CDR2 SNEGSKA (reference sequence). Germline trimming cut 1 base from V and 7 bases from J; bases unmatched to any gene: 6. The CDR3 spans 14 residues. Here the CDR3 DNA reads TGCAGTGCTAGAGCGGGAGGTTCGGGCGGGGAGCTGTTTTTT. This sequence encodes CSARAGGSGGELFF.

The chain has TRBV11-2 and TRBJ2-2, with no clear D. Trimming removed 5 bases at V and 5 bases at J, with 18 bases between. The length of the CDR3 is 16 residues. Germline values: CDR1 SGHAT, CDR2 FQNNGV. Written as DNA, the CDR3 is TGTGCCAGCAGCCCCCACGCTTTACATGCGACCGGGGAGCTGTTTTTT. This encodes CASSPHALHATGELFF.

About this clonotype itself: At one boundary the junction diverges from the germline segment, which might be a read error. The chain uses TRBV9 and TRBJ1-2; 9 nucleotides match TRBD1. The CDR3 consists of 15 residues. The germline V gene encodes CDR1 SGDLS and CDR2 YYNGEE. CDR3 loop: CASTTLTGGRYDYTF. The CDR3 DNA reads as TGTGCCAGCACTACCTTGACAGGGGGAAGGTATGACTACACCTTC. The variable domain in full, with the rest retrieved from reference TRBV9 and TRBJ1-2, is DSGVTQTPKHLITATGQRVTLRCSPRSGDLSVYWYQQSLDQGLQFLIQYYNGEERAKGNILERFSAQQFPDLHSELNLSSLELGDSALYFCASTTLTGGRYDYTFGSGTRLTVV.

The chain uses TRBV6-1 and TRBJ1-6; perhaps TRBD1 as D (5 bases). Germline lookup yields CDR1 MNHNS and CDR2 SASEGT. Trimming left V 7 bases short and J 7 bases short, with 14 bases between. The length of the CDR3 is 14 residues. CDR3 amino acids: CASKGHGPNSPLHF. The CDR3 nucleotides are TGTGCCAGCAAGGGGCACGGGCCGAATTCACCCCTCCACTTT.

J is TRBJ1-5 and V is TRBV20-1, with 11 bases matching TRBD1. CDR3 length: 15 amino acids. Germline V gene data show CDR1 as DFQATT and CDR2 as SNEGSKA (reference sequence). The V gene end was trimmed by 6 bases and the J gene end by 4 bases; junction bases not matched to a gene: 8. The CDR3: CSAKEGQGGNQPQHF. In DNA form, the CDR3 reads TGCAGTGCCAAAGAGGGACAGGGGGGTAATCAGCCCCAGCATTTT.

This clonotype was counted ten times or more. The chain is built from TRBV5-1 and TRBJ1-1, with D possibly TRBD1 on 5 matching bases. The V end was cut by 4 bases, the J end by 4 bases, with 5 bases between. The CDR3 sequence is 11 residues long. Germline CDR1 SGHRS, CDR2 YFSETQ. DNA of the CDR3: TGCGCCAGCAGCGGGGCCACTGAAGCTTTCTTT. This codes for CASSGATEAFF. Drawing the rest from reference TRBV5-1 and TRBJ1-1, the complete variable domain is KAGVTQTPRYLIKTRGQQVTLSCSPISGHRSVSWYQQTPGQGLQFLFEYFSETQRNKGNFPGRFSGRQFSNSRSEMNVSTLELGDSALYLCASSGATEAFFGQGTRLTVV.

In regard to this clonotype: This may come from a read error, since a much larger clone is one base off. This chain joins TRBV13 and TRBJ1-1; D is unclear. The V and J ends lost 2 bases and 1 base respectively, with 17 bases between them. Germline-derived CDR1 and CDR2 are PRHDT and FYEKMQ (reference sequence). The CDR3 runs to 17 residues. CDR3 DNA sequence: TGTGCCAGCAGCTTAAGAAGGGAAGTAGAGACGAACACTGAAGCTTTCTTT. Its translation is CASSLRREVETNTEAFF.

The V gene is TRBV6-1, the J gene TRBJ2-2, with 11 bases fitting TRBD1. V shed 10 bases, J shed 8 bases, and the junction held 15 bases outside the gene matches. Germline lookup yields CDR1 MNHNS and CDR2 SASEGT. The length of the CDR3 is 16 residues. The CDR3 protein is CATGQGAVMMPGELFF. The CDR3 nucleotides read TGTGCCACAGGACAGGGGGCGGTAATGATGCCGGGGGAGCTGTTTTTT.

Many counts were recorded for this clonotype. The CDR3 protein is CSARWGNTEAFF. Written as DNA, the CDR3 is TGCAGTGCTAGATGGGGGAACACTGAAGCTTTCTTT. The chain uses TRBV20-1 and TRBJ1-1; no firm D call. The CDR3 spans 12 residues. Germline V gives CDR1 DFQATT, CDR2 SNEGSKA (reference sequence). V was pared by 2 bases and J by 1 base, with 5 bases between.

This clonotype was seen more than once but under ten times. V usage is TRBV28 and J usage is TRBJ2-1; D is unresolved. The germline CDR1 and CDR2 sequences are MDHEN and SYDVKM. V shed 2 bases and J shed 4 bases, with 9 bases lying between them. CDR3 length: 14 residues. The CDR3 reads CASSLLRRYNEQFF. The CDR3 nucleotides read TGTGCCAGCAGTTTACTAAGACGGTACAATGAGCAGTTCTTC.

This clonotype was counted a few times. With a much larger clone just one base away, this may be a read error. Given the absence of the conserved phenylalanine or tryptophan at the CDR3 end, a read error is likely. This chain's CDR3 is CASSLIGGSYEQYL. In DNA form, the CDR3 reads TGTGCCAGCAGCTTAATAGGGGGCAGTTACGAGCAGTACCTC. The rearrangement links TRBV7-3 to TRBJ2-7; TRBD1 agrees at 7 bases. Per germline, CDR1 SGHTA and CDR2 FQGTGA. V shed 1 base, J shed 4 bases, and the junction held 4 bases outside the gene matches. The CDR3 spans 14 residues.

This sequence joins TRBV19 and TRBJ1-6; D gene ambiguous. The length of the CDR3 is 13 residues. V lost 6 bases, J lost 7 bases, and 10 bases lay in between. Germline V CDR1 and CDR2: LNHDA, SQIVND (reference sequence). The CDR3 is CASSSGLNSPLHF. Written as DNA, the CDR3 is TGTGCCAGTAGCTCGGGCCTCAATTCACCCCTCCACTTT.

The gene calls are TRBV10-1 and TRBJ2-7, with TRBD1 matching over 7 bases. CDR1 is WNHNN and CDR2 is SYGVQD in the germline V gene (reference sequence). Losses at the gene ends were 3 bases for V and 6 bases for J; bases not matched to a gene: 5. CDR3 length: 13 residues. CDR3: CASSEGAGGEQYF. CDR3 bases: TGCGCCAGCAGTGAAGGCGCAGGGGGCGAGCAGTACTTC.

CDR3 amino acids: CSASDDHGYTF. In DNA, the CDR3 is TGCAGTGCTTCCGACGATCATGGCTACACCTTC. The chain has TRBV20-1 and TRBJ1-2; D gene unclear. There are 11 residues in the CDR3. V lost 5 bases to trimming and J lost 6 bases, with 10 bases between them. The germline V gene has CDR1 DFQATT and CDR2 SNEGSKA (reference sequence).

This clonotype appeared many times. The chain combines TRBV20-1 with TRBJ2-3, with TRBD2 as a possible D gene (5 bases). This CDR3 region has 14 residues. Trimming pared 7 bases from V and 1 base from J, leaving 15 bases between. Looked up from germline, CDR1 is DFQATT and CDR2 is SNEGSKA (reference sequence). The CDR3 DNA reads as TGCAGTGGCTCCGGGGTCTCGGGCACAGATACGCAGTATTTT. It encodes CSGSGVSGTDTQYF.

This clonotype was seen just once. A clone one base away is much larger, so this may be a read error. This chain joins TRBV20-1 and TRBJ2-7; TRBD1 agrees at 8 bases. The CDR3 runs to 13 residues. Germline CDR1 is DFQATT and CDR2 is SNEGSKA (reference sequence). Trimming at V came to 6 bases and at J to 6 bases, leaving 10 bases not matched to a gene. DNA for the CDR3: TGCAGTGCGAACGGACAGGGTTCGGGCGAGCAGTACTTC. The encoded protein is CSANGQGSGEQYF.

For this clonotype: This may arise from a read error, as a much more abundant clone is one base away. The chain is built from TRBV6-2 or TRBV6-3 and TRBJ2-5; D may be TRBD1 (6 bases). Germline-derived CDR1 and CDR2 are MNHEY and SVGEGT. The CDR3 loop spans 15 amino acids. V dropped 7 bases and J dropped 4 bases, with 19 bases sitting between them. CDR3 sequence (DNA): TGTGCCAGCAATTCTACGGACAGCTCCGGAGAGACCCAGTACTTC. This codes for CASNSTDSSGETQYF.

Of note for this clonotype: A read error may explain this, as a much larger clone is one base away. The CDR3 nucleotides are TGTGCCAGCAGTTTGGGCGGGAGTTCGGCTGAGCGGTTCTTC. It translates to CASSLGGSSAERFF. V gene TRBV12-3 or TRBV12-4 combines with J gene TRBJ2-1; 7 nucleotides agree with TRBD2. The CDR3 is 14 residues long.

In this sample, this clonotype turned up many times. The chain carries TRBV6-1 and TRBJ2-1, with D unclear. The V gene's germline CDR1 is MNHNS and CDR2 SASEGT. V was shortened by 8 bases and J by 0 bases, with 11 bases between the two germline ends. This CDR3 contains 14 residues. CDR3: CASRRGYSYNEQFF. Written as DNA, the CDR3 is TGTGCCAGCCGACGCGGATACTCCTACAATGAGCAGTTCTTC.

This chain joins TRBV4-2 and TRBJ2-2, with TRBD2 matching over 10 bases. V dropped 0 bases and J dropped 0; count of bases not matched to a gene: 10. CDR1 and CDR2 from the germline V gene are LGHNA and YNFKEQ. CDR3 length: 20 residues. The CDR3 DNA reads as TGTGCCAGCAGCCAAGATTCCGGTCCGGGACTAGCGACGAACACCGGGGAGCTGTTTTTT. Protein sequence: CASSQDSGPGLATNTGELFF.

This clonotype was seen ten or more times. V gene TRBV6-2 or TRBV6-3 combines with J gene TRBJ2-5; 8 bases match TRBD2. V shed 4 bases, J shed 4 bases, and the junction held 5 bases outside the gene matches. CDR1 MNHEY and CDR2 SVGEGT come from the germline V gene. This CDR3 region has 14 residues. The CDR3 bases are TGTGCCAGCAGTTCGGGAGGGCCTGCAGAGACCCAGTACTTC. This sequence encodes CASSSGGPAETQYF.

This clonotype has a count of ten or more. V usage is TRBV28 and J usage is TRBJ2-5, with a tentative D call TRBD1 (6 bases). The CDR3 runs to 15 residues. Germline CDR1 and CDR2: MDHEN and SYDVKM. V dropped 2 bases and J dropped 5 bases, with 15 bases sitting between them. The CDR3 DNA reads as TGTGCCAGCAGTTTAGGTCAACAGGGACGGGAGACCCAGTACTTC. Translating it yields CASSLGQQGRETQYF.

Notes on this clonotype: Sequence at one end of the junction differs from germline and may be a read error. The genes are TRBV18 and TRBJ2-7, with D tentatively TRBD1 (5 bases). Per the germline V gene, CDR1 is KGHSH and CDR2 is LQKENI. The CDR3 consists of 13 residues. The CDR3 sequence: CAISPDSSYEQYF. The CDR3, as DNA: TGTGCCATCTCACCAGACAGCTCCTACGAGCAGTACTTC. The full variable domain, completed using reference TRBV18 and TRBJ2-7, is NAGVMQNPRHLVRRRGQEARLRCSPMKGHSHVYWYRQLPEEGLKFMVYLQKENIIDESGMPKERFSAEFPKEGPSILRIQQVVRGDSAAYFCAISPDSSYEQYFGPGTRLTVT.

The table lists this clonotype with many counts. DNA of the CDR3: TGTGCCAGCACGGTACGGGCGGGACAAGAGACCCAGTACTTC. Its protein product is CASTVRAGQETQYF. The chain combines TRBV5-4 with TRBJ2-5; maybe TRBD2 (6 bases). CDR1 and CDR2 from the germline V gene are SGHNT and YYREEE (reference sequence). V lost 6 bases and J lost 2, with 14 bases in between. The CDR3 loop spans 14 amino acids.